This TCR beta chain was recovered during a study of T cell responses to AZD1222 COVID-19 vaccine. Study-level results: Donors were mostly white British, more females; clonal diversity possibly underestimated.

With regard to this clone: Its antigen is unknown.

The protocol was immunoSEQ multiplex PCR, while the TCRdb copy is restricted to in-frame clones and leaves out a portion. The profile covers around 160,000 clones, with 94% appearing a single time and 4.5% to 5.5% taken by the ten largest. Per the germline V gene, CDR1 is LNHDA and CDR2 is SQIVND (reference sequence). Unmatched junction bases numbered 10, after V lost 7 bases and J lost 1 base. This CDR3 contains 16 residues. The sample in question was peripheral blood, obtained 28 days after the second AZD1222 dose. The source of this sequence is an adult who received the AZD1222 COVID-19 vaccine. The chain uses TRBV19 and TRBJ1-5; 7 bases map to TRBD1. The CDR3 loop is CASTYSRGWSNQPQHF. As DNA, the CDR3 is TGTGCCAGTACTTATTCCAGGGGGTGGAGCAATCAGCCCCAGCATTTT. Complete variable domain (other parts from reference TRBV19 and TRBJ1-5): DGGITQSPKYLFRKEGQNVTLSCEQNLNHDAMYWYRQDPGQGLRLIYYSQIVNDFQKGDIAEGYSVSREKKESFPLTVTSAQKNPTAFYLCASTYSRGWSNQPQHFGDGTRLSIL.